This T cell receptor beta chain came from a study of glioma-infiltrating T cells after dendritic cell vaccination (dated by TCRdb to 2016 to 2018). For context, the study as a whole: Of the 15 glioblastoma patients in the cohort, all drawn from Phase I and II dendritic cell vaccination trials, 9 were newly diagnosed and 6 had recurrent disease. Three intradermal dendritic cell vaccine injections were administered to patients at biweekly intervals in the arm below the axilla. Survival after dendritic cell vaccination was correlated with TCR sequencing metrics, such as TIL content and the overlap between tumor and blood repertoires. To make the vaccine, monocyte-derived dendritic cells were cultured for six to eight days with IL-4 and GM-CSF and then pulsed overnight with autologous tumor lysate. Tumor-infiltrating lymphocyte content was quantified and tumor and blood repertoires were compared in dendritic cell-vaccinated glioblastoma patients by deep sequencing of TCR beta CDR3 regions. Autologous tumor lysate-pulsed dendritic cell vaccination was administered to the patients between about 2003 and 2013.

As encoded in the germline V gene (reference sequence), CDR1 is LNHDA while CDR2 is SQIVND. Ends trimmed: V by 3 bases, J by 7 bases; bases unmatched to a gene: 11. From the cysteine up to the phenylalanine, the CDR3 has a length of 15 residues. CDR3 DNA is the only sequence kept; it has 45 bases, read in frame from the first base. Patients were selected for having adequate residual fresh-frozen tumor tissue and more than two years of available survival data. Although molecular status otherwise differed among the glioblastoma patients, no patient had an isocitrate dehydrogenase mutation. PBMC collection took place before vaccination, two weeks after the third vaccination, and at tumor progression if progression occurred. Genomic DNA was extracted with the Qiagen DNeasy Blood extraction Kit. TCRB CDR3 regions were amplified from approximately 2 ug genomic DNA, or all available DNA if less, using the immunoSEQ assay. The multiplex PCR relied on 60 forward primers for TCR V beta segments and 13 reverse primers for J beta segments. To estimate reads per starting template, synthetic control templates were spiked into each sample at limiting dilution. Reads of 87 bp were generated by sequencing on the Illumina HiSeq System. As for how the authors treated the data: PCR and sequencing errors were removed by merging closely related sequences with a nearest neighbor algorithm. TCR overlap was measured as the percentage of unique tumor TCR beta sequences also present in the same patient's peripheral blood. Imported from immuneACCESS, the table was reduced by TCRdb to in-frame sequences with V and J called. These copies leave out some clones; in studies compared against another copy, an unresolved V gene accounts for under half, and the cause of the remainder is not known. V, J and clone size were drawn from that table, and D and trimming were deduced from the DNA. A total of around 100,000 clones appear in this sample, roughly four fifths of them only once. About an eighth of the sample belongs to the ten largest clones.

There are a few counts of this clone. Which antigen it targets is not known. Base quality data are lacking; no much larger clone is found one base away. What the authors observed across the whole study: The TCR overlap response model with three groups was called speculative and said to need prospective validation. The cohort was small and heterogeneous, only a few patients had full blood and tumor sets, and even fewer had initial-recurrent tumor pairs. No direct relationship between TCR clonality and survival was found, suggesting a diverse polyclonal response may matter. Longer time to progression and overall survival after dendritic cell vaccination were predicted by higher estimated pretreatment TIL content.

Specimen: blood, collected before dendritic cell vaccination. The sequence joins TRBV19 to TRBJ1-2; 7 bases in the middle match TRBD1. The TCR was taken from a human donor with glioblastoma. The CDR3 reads CASSMDADRVPGYTF. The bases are TGTGCCAGTAGTATGGACGCCGACAGGGTCCCTGGCTACACCTTC.